Here is one TCR beta chain with its context. Per the study methods: Reference gene primer amplification in the assay estimated nucleated cell counts. Profiling relied on immunoSEQ multiplex PCR, and the TCRdb table lists in-frame clones only, not all of them. V, J and clone size are taken as reported in that table, and D and trimming were inferred from the DNA itself. Of 200,000 to 250,000 clones in the sample, 88% were seen once. This entry belongs to a study of blood T cell repertoires in COVID-19. On the study more broadly: Specimens from acute and convalescent COVID-19 originated in the United States, Italy and Spain. PBMCs, B-cell-depleted T cells, or T cells were the source of the cDNA or gDNA that made up the material.

Sequenced sample: peripheral blood. This receptor was taken from an older woman with acute or convalescent COVID-19.

The chain's CDR3 is CSVVGGVAPFAKNIQYF. The CDR3, as DNA: TGCAGCGTGGTCGGGGGAGTGGCCCCCTTCGCCAAAAACATTCAGTACTTC. The rearrangement joins TRBV29-1 to TRBJ2-4; possibly TRBD2 for D (6 bases). V dropped 6 bases and J dropped 1 base, with 22 bases sitting between them. Germline values: CDR1 SQVTM, CDR2 ANQGSEA. The CDR3 extends over 17 amino acids.